This TCR beta chain was captured by sequencing in a study of vaccination and CD4 T cells after COVID-19. As to this clonotype: Antigen: not known.

Points from the study as a whole: Early post-infection timepoints were missing, and relatively few convalescent patients were studied.

The treatment here: approximately nine-day PBMC culture with coronavirus spike peptide pools or control peptides (ViraFEST assay). Gathered ahead of the COVID-19 pandemic (2011-2018) were the CD4+ T cells of the unexposed donor. The ViraFEST method relied on peptide pools to expand antigen-specific T cells, followed by TCR sequencing. The CDR3 sequence is 14 residues long. The V and J ends lost 5 bases and 0 bases respectively, with 12 bases between them. Per germline, CDR1 SGHRS and CDR2 YFSETQ. The Oncomine TCR Beta short-read assay was what sequenced the DNA obtained from cultured CD4+ T cells. CD4+ T cells were cultured, and genomic DNA was extracted from them. TCRdb ran MiXCR on the PCR reads and lists one entry per CDR3 protein. This table holds 6,900 or so distinct CDR3 sequences, around 35% found once.

The source of this sequence is a human donor in good health. Sequenced: CD4+ T cells from blood, cultured in vitro. The chain carries TRBV5-1 and TRBJ2-7; tentatively, D is TRBD1 or TRBD2 (5 bases each). This chain's CDR3 is CASSDPGTSYEQYF. The CDR3 nucleotides read TGCGCCAGCAGTGACCCAGGGACCTCCTACGAGCAGTACTTC.